The 5 T cell receptor beta chains in this list originate from one sample, sequenced in a study of blood T cell repertoires in COVID-19. Some clones are missing from TCRdb's copy, which holds only in-frame ones; the method was immunoSEQ multiplex PCR. The sample shows 310,000 or so clones, 87% of them seen only once. The sequencing sample was made of PBMCs or T cells enriched from blood (not recorded which). The receptors come from a woman in her thirties or forties who had recovered from COVID-19.

The genes are TRBV19 and TRBJ2-5; possible D gene TRBD1, 6 bases. The CDR3 consists of 12 residues. Per the germline V gene, CDR1 is LNHDA and CDR2 is SQIVND (reference sequence). The germline V and J ends were trimmed by 9 bases and 2 bases, with 10 bases remaining between them. The CDR3 sequence: CASKDRQETQYF. The CDR3 DNA is TGTGCCAGCAAGGACAGACAAGAGACCCAGTACTTC.

The chain joins TRBV5-1 to TRBJ2-7; 7 positions agree with TRBD2. This CDR3 is built from 14 residues. V lost 4 bases and J lost 1; bases outside the gene matches: 5. Germline V gene data show CDR1 as SGHRS and CDR2 as YFSETQ. For the CDR3, the DNA is TGCGCCAGCAGCGGGGAGGGCGGTTCCTACGAGCAGTACTTC. Translated: CASSGEGGSYEQYF.

This clone was seen only once. CDR3 nucleotides: TGCGCCAGCAGCTATCGACAGGGGGCTGGCGAGCAGTACTTC. It codes for CASSYRQGAGEQYF. V is TRBV5-1 and J is TRBJ2-7, with 10 positions matching TRBD1. Germline CDR1 is SGHRS and CDR2 is YFSETQ. This CDR3 is built from 14 residues. After removal of 3 bases from V and 6 bases from J, the junction contained 6 bases not matched to a gene.

The chain employs TRBV7-2 and TRBJ1-3; D is possibly TRBD1 (5 bases). From germline, CDR1 is SGHTA and CDR2 FQGNSA. The CDR3 totals 14 residues. Deletions cut 5 bases from V and 3 bases from J, with 11 bases between. The CDR3 sequence is CASSPRGGGNTIYF. The CDR3 DNA reads as TGTGCCAGCAGCCCCCGGGGGGGTGGAAACACCATATATTTT.

This chain uses TRBV5-1 with TRBJ2-7; 14 nucleotides align to TRBD2. The CDR3 consists of 17 residues. Looked up from germline, CDR1 is SGHRS and CDR2 is YFSETQ. Trimming cost V 4 bases and J 1 base; bases outside gene matches: 7. The CDR3: CASSLGLAGVVSYEQYF. CDR3 nucleotides: TGCGCCAGCAGCCTGGGACTAGCGGGAGTCGTGTCCTACGAGCAGTACTTC.